This is a list of T cell receptor beta chains from one sample in a study of shared clonotypes between healthy human individuals. The protocol was immunoSEQ multiplex PCR, while the TCRdb copy is restricted to in-frame clones and leaves out a portion. This sample has about 1,800,000 clones, with roughly 94% found just once. The sequencing input was naive CD8+ T cells sorted from blood. All receptors come from a man younger than 30 in good health. The CDR3 runs from the conserved cysteine through the conserved F or W. A D gene is named only where the DNA matches it firmly.

j_call	d_call	v_call	cdr3_aa	cdr3_nt
TRBJ2-7	TRBD1	TRBV4-3	CASSQAQDRGLGGAYEQYF	TGCGCCAGCAGCCAAGCTCAGGACAGGGGCCTGGGGGGAGCCTACGAGCAGTACTTC
TRBJ2-5	TRBD2	TRBV5-4	CASSEWGGRVETQYF	TGTGCCAGCTCCGAGTGGGGCGGGAGGGTTGAGACCCAGTACTTC
TRBJ2-7	-	TRBV7-9	CASGLVSSEQYF	TGTGCCAGCGGTCTCGTCTCGAGCGAGCAGTACTTC
TRBJ1-2	-	TRBV5-8	CASSLGPLVDGYTF	TGTGCCAGCAGCTTGGGCCCCTTGGTAGATGGCTACACCTTC
TRBJ2-7	-	TRBV27	CASSLRAGSYEQYF	TGTGCCAGCAGTTTAAGGGCGGGATCGTACGAGCAGTACTTC
TRBJ2-7	TRBD1	TRBV5-5	CASSSGQGYEQYF	TGTGCCAGCAGCTCCGGACAGGGCTACGAGCAGTACTTC
TRBJ2-7	-	TRBV7-2	CASSRGPYNAYEQYF	TGTGCCAGCAGCCGGGGACCCTATAATGCCTACGAGCAGTACTTC
TRBJ2-7	-	TRBV14	CASSQGGRAPREQYF	TGTGCCAGCAGCCAGGGGGGCAGGGCGCCTCGCGAGCAGTACTTC
TRBJ2-4	TRBD1	TRBV29-1	CSVEDGQGKNIQYF	TGCAGCGTGGAGGATGGACAGGGCAAAAACATTCAGTACTTC
TRBJ1-2	TRBD1	TRBV13	CASSNQGQGGYGYTF	TGTGCCAGCAGCAACCAAGGACAGGGCGGCTATGGCTACACCTTC
TRBJ1-5	TRBD1	TRBV15	CATSATWTGDYQPQHF	TGTGCCACCAGCGCCACCTGGACAGGAGACTATCAGCCCCAGCATTTT